The clone carrying this TCR beta chain occurred once. Its specificity is not known. The data belong to a study of CD8 T cells in ankylosing spondylitis. General study points: The study looked at matched synovial fluid samples from ankylosing spondylitis patients. Disease-linked clones were reported to be significantly enriched there. Some motif variants were previously reported in reactive arthritis synovial fluid and blood. Ankylosing spondylitis blood seemed to carry a telltale TCR beta motif made of roughly 8 highly homologous variants. Disease-linked clones were found to be CD8+ and relatively rare in peripheral blood.

Germline-derived CDR1 and CDR2 are DFQATT and SNEGSKA (reference sequence). V lost 8 bases to trimming and J lost 8 bases, with 16 bases between them. This CDR3 is built from 12 residues. Libraries of TCR beta came from quantitative 5'-RACE with molecular barcodes. Each CDR3 protein gets one entry after TCRdb re-called the 5' RACE reads with MiXCR. The table shows about 450,000 distinct CDR3 sequences, with roughly a quarter occurring only once. The sequenced sample consisted of blood, either unsorted or a sorted T cell fraction (not recorded which). This chain uses TRBV20-1 with TRBJ2-1, with TRBD1 as a possible D gene (6 bases). This clonotype was obtained from a male donor with ankylosing spondylitis. CDR3 loop: CSRRGLTYEQFF. Here the CDR3 DNA reads TGCAGTCGCAGGGGTCTTACATATGAGCAGTTCTTC.